These 20 T cell receptor beta chains came from one sample sequenced in a study of blood T cell repertoires in COVID-19. Here immunoSEQ multiplex PCR was the method, and the copy in TCRdb shows in-frame clones only, minus some. The sample comprises around 270,000 clones, about 80% of which are singletons, and around 14% rests with the top ten. The source material was peripheral blood. These receptors originate from a person between 70 and 80 years old with COVID-19, enrolled during active disease.

The rearrangement links TRBV5-1 to TRBJ1-1, with D maybe TRBD1 (5 bases). The length of the CDR3 is 15 residues. Trimming shortened V by 1 base and J by 6 bases, and 16 bases separated the two germline ends. From germline, CDR1 is SGHRS and CDR2 YFSETQ. CDR3 DNA sequence: TGCGCCAGCAGCTTGACGGACGGGGGGAGGGCTGAAGCTTTCTTT. Residues: CASSLTDGGRAEAFF.

This clone was seen just once. The chain is built from TRBV6-6 and TRBJ2-2; 9 bases are shared with TRBD1. CDR3 length equals 15 residues. Germline CDR1 reads MNHNY; CDR2 reads SVGAGI (reference sequence). The CDR3 region has the DNA TGTGTCACAGCAGGTGGACAGGGGTTGGGCGGGGAGCTGTTTTTT. Translated, it gives CVTAGGQGLGGELFF.

This chain connects TRBV7-6 to TRBJ2-2; 8 bases match TRBD1. V shed 3 bases and J 4 bases; nucleotides not matched to a gene: 4. The CDR3 is 15 residues long. The germline gives CDR1 SGHVS, CDR2 FNYEAQ. CDR3 sequence: CASSFRTGITGELFF. The CDR3 coding sequence is TGTGCCAGCAGCTTCAGGACAGGGATCACCGGGGAGCTGTTTTTT.

The genes are TRBV28 and TRBJ2-7, with 7 positions matching TRBD1. V gave up 8 bases and J gave up 3 bases; unmatched junction bases: 13. The CDR3 is 15 amino acids. The germline gives CDR1 MDHEN, CDR2 SYDVKM. The CDR3 loop reads CASSPWGQLDYEQYF. The CDR3 DNA reads as TGTGCCAGCTCACCCTGGGGACAGCTAGACTACGAGCAGTACTTC.

The chain is built from TRBV3-1 (or the pseudogene TRBV3-2) and TRBJ1-5, with D perhaps matching TRBD1 (5 bases). The CDR3 covers 16 residues. The V end lost 1 base, the J end lost 0 bases, and 10 bases lay between the germline ends. Germline assignment: CDR1 LGHDT and CDR2 YNNKEL (reference sequence). Here the CDR3 reads CASSQGGGGSNQPQHF. The CDR3 nucleotides are TGTGCCAGCAGCCAAGGTGGGGGGGGTAGCAATCAGCCCCAGCATTTT.

J is TRBJ2-3 and V is TRBV5-6; unclear D gene. The ends were cut back, 1 base at V and 5 bases at J, with 11 bases in the middle. Looked up from germline, CDR1 is SGHDT and CDR2 is YYEEEE. The CDR3 is 14 amino acids. The CDR3 sequence: CASSLTNRRDTQYF. CDR3 coding DNA: TGTGCCAGCAGCTTGACAAACAGAAGAGATACGCAGTATTTT.

DNA for the CDR3: TGTGCCATCAGTGAGACAAAGAAGGTCAGGGATCAGCCCCAGCATTTT. Translation: CAISETKKVRDQPQHF. The rearrangement uses TRBV10-3 and TRBJ1-5; perhaps TRBD1 as D (5 bases). CDR1 ENHRY and CDR2 SYGVKD come from the germline V gene. Trimming took 2 bases from V and 5 from J, leaving 16 bases between them. The length of the CDR3 is 16 residues.

The chain combines TRBV4-1 with TRBJ2-5, with D perhaps matching TRBD2 (6 bases). V was pared by 1 base and J by 5 bases, with 14 bases between. The CDR3 has 15 amino acids. The germline gives CDR1 MGHRA, CDR2 YSYEKL. CDR3 loop: CASSQVRGTLETQYF. In DNA form, the CDR3 reads TGCGCCAGCAGCCAAGTGAGAGGGACTTTGGAGACCCAGTACTTC.

The chain is built from TRBV5-7 and TRBJ1-5; 7 nucleotides match TRBD1. TRBV5-7 is an ORF; its function is uncertain. Losses at the gene ends were 2 bases for V and 7 bases for J; bases not matched to a gene: 15. The CDR3 is 17 residues long. The CDR3, as DNA: TGTGCCAGCAGCTTCGTGTCTAACAGGGGCGCATGGCAGCCCCAGCATTTT. Translation: CASSFVSNRGAWQPQHF.

The rearrangement links TRBV2 to TRBJ1-5, with 7 positions matching TRBD1. CDR3 length: 15 amino acids. The V gene end was trimmed by 5 bases and the J gene end by 0 bases; junction bases not matched to a gene: 4. Germline V gene data show CDR1 as SNHLY and CDR2 as FYNNEI. The CDR3 nucleotides are TGTGCCAGCAGTTCCGACAGGGTTAGCAATCAGCCCCAGCATTTT. Amino acid sequence: CASSSDRVSNQPQHF. The whole variable domain, filled in from reference TRBV2 and TRBJ1-5, reads EPEVTQTPSHQVTQMGQEVILRCVPISNHLYFYWYRQILGQKVEFLVSFYNNEISEKSEIFDDQFSVERPDGSNFTLKIRSTKLEDSAMYFCASSSDRVSNQPQHFGDGTRLSIL.

The chain is built from TRBV2 and TRBJ2-6; possibly TRBD1 for D (5 bases). The ends were cut back, 5 bases at V and 5 bases at J, with 22 bases in the middle. Germline V gene sequence: CDR1 SNHLY, CDR2 FYNNEI. CDR3 size: 18 residues. CDR3 sequence reads: CASSTLKRASGRANVLTF. The CDR3 DNA reads as TGTGCCAGCAGTACCCTCAAACGAGCGTCAGGGCGGGCCAACGTCCTGACTTTC.

In regard to this clone: This sample also contains other DNA sequences that code for the same CDR3. This chain joins TRBV6-6 and TRBJ1-5; 9 bases align to TRBD1. The CDR3 length is 16 residues. Germline lookup yields CDR1 MNHNY and CDR2 SVGAGI (reference sequence). V shed 0 bases and J 5 bases; nucleotides not matched to a gene: 5. CDR3 sequence (DNA): TGTGCCAGCAGTTACTCGGACAGGGGTGGTCATCAGCCCCAGCATTTT. Amino acids: CASSYSDRGGHQPQHF.

The J gene is TRBJ1-6, the V gene TRBV4-1; 7 bases are a match to TRBD1. V shed 0 bases, J shed 10 bases, and the junction held 6 bases outside the gene matches. Looked up from germline, CDR1 is MGHRA and CDR2 is YSYEKL. This CDR3 is 15 amino acids long. The CDR3 here is CASSQDDRAASPLHF. CDR3 nucleotides: TGCGCCAGCAGCCAAGATGACAGGGCCGCGTCACCCCTCCACTTT.

Notes on this clone: Mismatch with germline at one junction end may stem from a read error. The chain links TRBV6-6 to TRBJ2-7; perhaps TRBD1 as D (6 bases). CDR3 length: 12 residues. The germline V gene encodes CDR1 MNHNY and CDR2 SVGAGI (reference sequence). Here the CDR3 reads CASSYGQSTGLF. The CDR3 nucleotides read TGTGCCAGCAGTTACGGCCAATCGACAGGCCTATTC.

The V and J genes are TRBV2 and TRBJ2-7; D unresolved. Trimming cost V 1 base and J 2 bases, with 3 bases left between them. Per the germline V gene, CDR1 is SNHLY and CDR2 is FYNNEI. This CDR3 has 12 amino acids. The CDR3 loop reads CASSEVTYEQYF. DNA of the CDR3: TGTGCCAGCAGTGAAGTAACCTACGAGCAGTACTTC.

The chain combines TRBV11-2 with TRBJ2-3; 7 positions agree with TRBD2. Per germline, CDR1 SGHAT and CDR2 FQNNGV. CDR3 length: 15 amino acids. Unmatched junction bases numbered 6, after V lost 1 base and J lost 5 bases. The DNA for the CDR3 is TGTGCCAGCAGCTTAGGGGCAGGGAGGGGAGATACGCAGTATTTT. Protein product: CASSLGAGRGDTQYF.

The CDR3 loop is CASSVRLAGGTYQETQYF. DNA of the CDR3: TGTGCCAGCAGTGTACGGCTAGCGGGGGGGACGTACCAAGAGACCCAGTACTTC. The chain joins TRBV2 to TRBJ2-5; 12 nucleotides line up with TRBD2. CDR3 size: 18 residues. Trimming took 4 bases from V and 0 from J; bases not matched to a gene: 9. Germline V lookup: CDR1 SNHLY, CDR2 FYNNEI.

The gene calls are TRBV7-6 and TRBJ2-1, with 9 bases identical to TRBD2. Germline V gene lookup returns CDR1 SGHVS and CDR2 FNYEAQ. V shed 1 base and J 9 bases; nucleotides not matched to a gene: 10. The CDR3 is made up of 16 amino acids. In DNA form, the CDR3 reads TGTGCCAGCAGCTTAGAACTTAGCGGGGGCCATCCTGAGCAGTTCTTC. Amino acids: CASSLELSGGHPEQFF.

The J gene is TRBJ2-7, the V gene TRBV30, with TRBD1 matching 10 bases. The germline gives CDR1 GTSNPN, CDR2 SVGIG (reference sequence). V gave up 4 bases and J gave up 5 bases; unmatched junction bases: 11. The CDR3 extends over 15 amino acids. The CDR3 loop reads CAWTQGDRGSDEQYF. In DNA form, the CDR3 reads TGTGCCTGGACCCAAGGGGACAGGGGTTCAGACGAGCAGTACTTC.

The chain links TRBV10-3 to TRBJ2-2; D uncertain. Per the germline V gene, CDR1 is ENHRY and CDR2 is SYGVKD. This CDR3 has 14 amino acids. Trimming removed 4 bases at V and 1 base at J, with 7 bases between. CDR3: CAISVRGNTGELFF. CDR3 nucleotides: TGTGCCATCAGTGTCCGAGGGAACACCGGGGAGCTGTTTTTT.